The 20 T cell receptor beta chains given below trace back to one sample, sequenced in a study of T cells in Graves' hyperthyroidism and ophthalmopathy (dated by TCRdb to the late 2010s). The receptor library was made with multiplex PCR. Instrument used: Illumina HiSeq 2000. The TCR beta CDR3 regions were amplified from the RNA transcripts. The TCR CDR3 was subjected to a first round of RT-PCR using the HTBI primer set and the Qiagen OneStep RT-PCR kit. TCRdb handled the public reads itself, with Q25 trimming in fastp and clone calling in MiXCR, and kept productive beta chains. Duplicate CDR3 protein sequences are folded into a single record with the most common DNA and genes. Across this sample there are more than 300,000 distinct CDR3 sequences, with approximately 17% seen only once. 30% to 40% of the sample is taken by the ten largest. Sequencing was done on a sample of blood. These receptors originate from a woman aged 25 to 39 with Graves' hyperthyroidism that later progressed to Graves' ophthalmopathy.

This clonotype was seen at least ten times. The rearrangement links TRBV5-1 to TRBJ1-4; 7 bases line up with TRBD1. The ends lost 4 bases at V and 8 bases at J; junction bases unmatched: 11. Germline CDR1 is SGHRS and CDR2 is YFSETQ. The CDR3 is 15 residues long. The CDR3 nucleotides are TGCGCCAGCAGCCTTTCGAAGGGGGCCCAGGAAAAACTGTTTTTT. As protein: CASSLSKGAQEKLFF.

This clonotype occurred many times. CDR3 residues: CSVEESTGESEQYF. The CDR3 DNA sequence: TGCAGCGTTGAAGAATCAACAGGAGAAAGCGAGCAGTACTTC. V usage is TRBV29-1 and J usage is TRBJ2-7; possible D gene TRBD1, 5 bases. The CDR3 totals 14 residues. The germline V gene encodes CDR1 SQVTM and CDR2 ANQGSEA. The V gene lost 0 bases and the J gene lost 6 bases, with 15 bases spanning the gap.

This clonotype was observed many times. V gene TRBV20-1 combines with J gene TRBJ1-5; tentatively, D is TRBD1 (6 bases). The CDR3 contains 13 residues. Trimming pared 6 bases from V and 3 bases from J, leaving 12 bases between. Per the germline V gene, CDR1 is DFQATT and CDR2 is SNEGSKA (reference sequence). The DNA of the CDR3 is TGCAGTGCCCCCGGACAGAACAATCAGCCCCAGCATTTT. It encodes CSAPGQNNQPQHF.

This clonotype was seen at least ten times. The CDR3 nucleotides are TGTGCCAGCAGCTTAGAGGGCTTTTCGCAGTATTTT. It specifies CASSLEGFSQYF. This chain links TRBV7-8 with TRBJ2-3; no reliable D call. From germline, CDR1 is SGHVS and CDR2 FQNEAQ. Trimming took off 1 base at V and 10 bases at J, with 9 bases between the two ends. This CDR3 has 12 residues.

The sample holds many counts of this clonotype. The CDR3 loop is CASTLIRQGTYYNEQFF. The CDR3 DNA reads TGTGCCAGCACCCTCATCAGACAGGGGACTTACTACAATGAGCAGTTCTTC. The rearrangement uses TRBV28 and TRBJ2-1, with TRBD1 identical over 8 bases. The germline V gene has CDR1 MDHEN and CDR2 SYDVKM. The V segment lost 7 bases and the J segment 3 bases; nucleotides outside the gene matches: 14. The CDR3 loop spans 17 amino acids.

This chain joins TRBV5-1 and TRBJ2-3; D remains unclear. The CDR3 contains 22 residues. The germline V gene has CDR1 SGHRS and CDR2 YFSETQ. Between the trimmed V and J ends, which lost 1 base and 1 base, there was a span of 31 bases. The CDR3 bases are TGCGCCAGCAGCTTGTTGGTTGATCTTTTTTGGCTGGCCGGAGTTCGCACAGATACGCAGTATTTT. Its protein is CASSLLVDLFWLAGVRTDTQYF.

The table lists this clonotype with many counts. The chain uses TRBV5-1 and TRBJ1-6; possibly TRBD1 for D (5 bases). The CDR3 sequence is 16 residues long. Trimming removed 3 bases from V and 0 bases from J, with 10 bases in between. Germline CDR1 SGHRS, CDR2 YFSETQ. The CDR3 spells CASSYRNYSYNSPLHF. CDR3 sequence (DNA): TGCGCCAGCAGCTACAGGAATTACTCCTATAATTCACCCCTCCACTTT. Full variable domain (missing parts from reference TRBV5-1 and TRBJ1-6): KAGVTQTPRYLIKTRGQQVTLSCSPISGHRSVSWYQQTPGQGLQFLFEYFSETQRNKGNFPGRFSGRQFSNSRSEMNVSTLELGDSALYLCASSYRNYSYNSPLHFGNGTRLTVT.

This clonotype was recorded at least ten times. The chain recombines TRBV28 with TRBJ2-7, with 9 bases fitting TRBD1. Germline CDR1 MDHEN, CDR2 SYDVKM. This CDR3 has 15 residues. The V gene end was trimmed by 5 bases and the J gene end by 5 bases; junction bases not matched to a gene: 10. The CDR3 bases are TGTGCCAGCAGTGGCTTACAGGGGGCTAGGGACGAGCAGTACTTC. Residues: CASSGLQGARDEQYF.

The chain joins TRBV5-4 to TRBJ2-1; D unresolved. Per germline, CDR1 SGHNT and CDR2 YYREEE (reference sequence). Trimming pared 1 base from V and 7 bases from J, leaving 9 bases between. This CDR3 contains 13 residues. CDR3 loop: CASSLIGKNEQFF. DNA for the CDR3: TGTGCCAGCAGCTTGATTGGAAAAAATGAGCAGTTCTTC.

Ten or more counts support this clonotype. Here the CDR3 reads CASSRGLGAGNTEAFF. The CDR3 DNA sequence: TGTGCCAGCAGTCGGGGGCTCGGAGCAGGGAACACTGAAGCTTTCTTT. The J gene is TRBJ1-1, the V gene TRBV28; D is perhaps TRBD1 (6 bases). V was shortened by 5 bases and J by 1 base, with 17 bases between the two germline ends. The germline V gene has CDR1 MDHEN and CDR2 SYDVKM. The CDR3 spans 16 residues.

Here the CDR3 DNA reads TGTGCCAGCAGCTCGACGTTGGATGAAGCTTTCTTT. It translates to CASSSTLDEAFF. The chain recombines TRBV28 with TRBJ1-1; D gene unclear. The CDR3 has 12 residues. The V end was cut by 6 bases, the J end by 7 bases, with 12 bases between. Germline CDR1 reads MDHEN; CDR2 reads SYDVKM.

V is TRBV24-1 and J is TRBJ2-7, with D possibly TRBD1 on 6 matching bases. This CDR3 contains 13 residues. Germline values: CDR1 KGHDR, CDR2 SFDVKD. The germline V and J ends were trimmed by 5 bases and 3 bases, with 10 bases remaining between them. The CDR3 reads CATSGPRGYEQYF. The CDR3 nucleotides read TGTGCCACCAGTGGTCCCAGGGGCTACGAGCAGTACTTC.

This clonotype was seen at least ten times. The V call is TRBV12-3 or TRBV12-4, the J call TRBJ2-5; no definite D call. The CDR3 runs to 14 residues. The V end was cut by 4 bases, the J end by 0 bases, with 9 bases between. CDR3 nucleotides: TGTGCCAGCAGTTCCCCAGAATACCAAGAGACCCAGTACTTC. Protein sequence: CASSSPEYQETQYF.

This clonotype was recorded many times. V gene TRBV3-1 combines with J gene TRBJ2-3, with 7 positions matching TRBD2. The V gene's germline CDR1 is LGHDT and CDR2 YNNKEL (reference sequence). There are 14 residues in the CDR3. The ends lost 0 bases at V and 4 bases at J; junction bases unmatched: 1. The CDR3 nucleotides read TGTGCCAGCAGCCAAGAGGGGGGGGCAGATACGCAGTATTTT. This encodes CASSQEGGADTQYF.

Only one count was recorded for this clonotype. The chain carries TRBV4-1 and TRBJ2-3; 10 bases are shared with TRBD1. The CDR3 covers 17 residues. Losses at the gene ends were 4 bases for V and 1 base for J; bases not matched to a gene: 8. CDR1 MGHRA and CDR2 YSYEKL come from the germline V gene. The CDR3 spells CASSPGQGMSGTDTQYF. In nucleotides, the CDR3 is TGCGCCAGCAGCCCGGGACAGGGGATGTCGGGCACAGATACGCAGTATTTT.

This clonotype was seen repeatedly, ten times or more. This sequence joins TRBV30 and TRBJ1-3; D remains ambiguous. V was clipped by 2 bases and J by 0 bases, with 8 bases between them. This CDR3 comprises 14 residues. CDR1 and CDR2 (germline): GTSNPN, SVGIG (reference sequence). The CDR3 spells CAWSPSISGNTIYF. The CDR3 region has the DNA TGTGCCTGGAGTCCTAGCATCTCTGGAAACACCATATATTTT.

In its sample, this clonotype was seen many times. This chain links TRBV28 with TRBJ2-2; D is uncertain. Looked up from germline, CDR1 is MDHEN and CDR2 is SYDVKM. The CDR3 runs to 16 residues. V was shortened by 6 bases and J by 1 base, with 15 bases between the two germline ends. This chain's CDR3 is CASSSQMQENTGELFF. CDR3 DNA: TGTGCCAGCAGCTCGCAAATGCAGGAGAACACCGGGGAGCTGTTTTTT.

This clonotype has a count of ten or more. The chain employs TRBV28 and TRBJ1-2, with D maybe TRBD1 (6 bases). The CDR3 is 14 amino acids. In germline, CDR1 is MDHEN, CDR2 SYDVKM. Trimming took 5 bases from V and 8 from J, leaving 18 bases between them. Here the CDR3 DNA reads TGTGCCAGCAGTACAAGAACAGGGCCATGGGGCTACACCTTC. Protein sequence: CASSTRTGPWGYTF.

The gene calls are TRBV4-1 and TRBJ2-7, with 7 bases aligning to TRBD2. The CDR3 is 13 residues long. J gave up 3 bases and V 8 bases, and 7 bases lay outside the gene matches. CDR1 and CDR2 (germline): MGHRA, YSYEKL. CDR3 in DNA: TGCGCCAGCGGACAAGCGGGAATCTACGAGCAGTACTTC. Protein sequence: CASGQAGIYEQYF.

A few counts support this clonotype. This rearrangement joins TRBV5-6 to TRBJ2-1; TRBD2 matches 13 bases. Trimming removed 0 bases from V and 8 bases from J; junction bases left unmatched: 5. The CDR3 length is 16 residues. In germline, CDR1 is SGHDT, CDR2 YYEEEE. Written as DNA, the CDR3 is TGTGCCAGCAGCTTGGTCGGACTAGCGGGAGCTCATGAGCAGTTCTTC. Amino acids: CASSLVGLAGAHEQFF.